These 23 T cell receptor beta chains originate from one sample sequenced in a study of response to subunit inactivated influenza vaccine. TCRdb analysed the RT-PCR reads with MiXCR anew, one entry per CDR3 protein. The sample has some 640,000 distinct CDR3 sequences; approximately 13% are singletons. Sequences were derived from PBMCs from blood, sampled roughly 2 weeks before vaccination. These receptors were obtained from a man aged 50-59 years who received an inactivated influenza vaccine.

The CDR3 loop reads CASTHDNGLLTNEKLFF. In DNA, the CDR3 is TGTGCCAGCACCCACGACAATGGACTGCTCACTAATGAAAAACTGTTTTTT. The chain employs TRBV6-1 and TRBJ1-4; no clear D gene. This CDR3 contains 17 residues. Germline V CDR1 and CDR2: MNHNS, SASEGT. Trimming stripped 7 bases from V and 2 bases from J, with 20 bases between.

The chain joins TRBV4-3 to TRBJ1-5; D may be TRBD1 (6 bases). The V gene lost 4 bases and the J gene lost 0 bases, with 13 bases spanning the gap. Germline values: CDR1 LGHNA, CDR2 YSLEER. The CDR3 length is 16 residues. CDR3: CASSLKLQGSNQPQHF. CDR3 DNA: TGCGCCAGCAGCCTCAAGTTACAGGGTAGCAATCAGCCCCAGCATTTT.

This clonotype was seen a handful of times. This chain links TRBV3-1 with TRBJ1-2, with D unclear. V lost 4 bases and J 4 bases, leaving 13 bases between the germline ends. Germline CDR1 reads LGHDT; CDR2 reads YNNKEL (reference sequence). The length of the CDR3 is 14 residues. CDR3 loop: CASSPGGVVYGYTF. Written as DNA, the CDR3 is TGTGCCAGCAGCCCGGGCGGCGTGGTCTATGGCTACACCTTC.

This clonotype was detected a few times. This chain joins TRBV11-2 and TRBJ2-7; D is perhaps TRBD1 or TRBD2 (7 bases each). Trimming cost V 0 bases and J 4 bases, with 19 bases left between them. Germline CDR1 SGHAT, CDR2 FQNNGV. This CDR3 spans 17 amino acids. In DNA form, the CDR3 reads TGTGCCAGCAGCTTAGATTGGGGAGGGGGCAGGGGGTACGAGCAGTACTTC. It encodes CASSLDWGGGRGYEQYF.

The CDR3 spells CASNHPDQDTQYF. The CDR3 DNA follows: TGTGCCAGCAATCATCCTGATCAAGATACGCAGTATTTT. The V gene is TRBV28, the J gene TRBJ2-3; no firm D call. V dropped 7 bases and J dropped 5 bases, with 13 bases sitting between them. CDR3 length: 13 residues. Germline V lookup: CDR1 MDHEN, CDR2 SYDVKM.

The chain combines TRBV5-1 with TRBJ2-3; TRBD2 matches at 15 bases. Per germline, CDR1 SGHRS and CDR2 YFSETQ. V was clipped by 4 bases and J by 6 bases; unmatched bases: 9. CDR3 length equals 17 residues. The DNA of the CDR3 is TGCGCCAGCAGCGACGGACTAGCGGGAGGGCATCGGGATACGCAGTATTTT. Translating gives CASSDGLAGGHRDTQYF.

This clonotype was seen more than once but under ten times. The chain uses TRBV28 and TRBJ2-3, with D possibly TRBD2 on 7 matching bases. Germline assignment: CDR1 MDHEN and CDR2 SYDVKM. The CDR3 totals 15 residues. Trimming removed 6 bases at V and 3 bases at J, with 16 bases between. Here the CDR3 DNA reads TGTGCCAGCAGCGGGACGGGGGGCCGAACAGATACGCAGTATTTT. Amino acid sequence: CASSGTGGRTDTQYF.

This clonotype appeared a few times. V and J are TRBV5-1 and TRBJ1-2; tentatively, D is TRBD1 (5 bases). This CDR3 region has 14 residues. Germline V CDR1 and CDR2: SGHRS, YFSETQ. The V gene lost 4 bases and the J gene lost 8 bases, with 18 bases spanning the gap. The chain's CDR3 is CASSPGTSAVGYTF. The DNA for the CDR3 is TGCGCCAGCAGCCCAGGGACCTCCGCAGTGGGCTACACCTTC.

For the CDR3, the DNA is TGTGCCAGCAGTTTAAGGAGGGACACCCTAGACTCCGAGCAGTACTTC. Its translation is CASSLRRDTLDSEQYF. The gene calls are TRBV27 and TRBJ2-7; D is possibly TRBD1 or TRBD2 (6 bases each). The ends were cut back, 2 bases at V and 6 bases at J, with 20 bases in the middle. The CDR3 is 16 amino acids. The V gene's germline CDR1 is MNHEY and CDR2 SMNVEV (reference sequence).

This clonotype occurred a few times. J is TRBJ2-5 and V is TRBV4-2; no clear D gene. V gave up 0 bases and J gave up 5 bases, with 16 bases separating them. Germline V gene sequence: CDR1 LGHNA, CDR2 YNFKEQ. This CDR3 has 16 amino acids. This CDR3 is CASSQELVGGSETQYF. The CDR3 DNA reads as TGTGCCAGCAGCCAAGAATTGGTGGGCGGTTCGGAGACCCAGTACTTC.

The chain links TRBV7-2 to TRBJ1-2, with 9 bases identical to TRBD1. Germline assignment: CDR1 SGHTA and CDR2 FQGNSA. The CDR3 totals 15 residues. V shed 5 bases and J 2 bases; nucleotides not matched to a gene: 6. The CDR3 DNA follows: TGTGCCAGCAGCACCCGGACAGGGGCCAACTATGGCTACACCTTC. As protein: CASSTRTGANYGYTF.

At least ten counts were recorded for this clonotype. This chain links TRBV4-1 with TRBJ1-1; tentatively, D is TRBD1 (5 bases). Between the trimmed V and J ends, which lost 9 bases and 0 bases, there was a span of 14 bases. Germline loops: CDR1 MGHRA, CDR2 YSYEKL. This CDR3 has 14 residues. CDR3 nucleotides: TGCGCCAGTAGACAGAGCGCGATGAACACTGAAGCTTTCTTT. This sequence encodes CASRQSAMNTEAFF.

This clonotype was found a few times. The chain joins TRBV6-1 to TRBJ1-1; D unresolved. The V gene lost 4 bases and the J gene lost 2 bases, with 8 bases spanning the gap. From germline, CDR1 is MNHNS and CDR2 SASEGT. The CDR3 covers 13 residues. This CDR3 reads CASSVTDNTEAFF. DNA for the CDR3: TGTGCCAGCAGTGTGACGGACAACACTGAAGCTTTCTTT.

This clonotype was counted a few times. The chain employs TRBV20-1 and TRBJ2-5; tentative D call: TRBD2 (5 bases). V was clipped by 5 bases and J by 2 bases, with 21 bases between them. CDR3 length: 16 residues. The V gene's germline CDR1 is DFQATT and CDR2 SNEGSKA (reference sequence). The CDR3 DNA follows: TGCAGTGCTTTCCGCCCCCAGGACGGGAAACAAGAGACCCAGTACTTC. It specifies CSAFRPQDGKQETQYF.

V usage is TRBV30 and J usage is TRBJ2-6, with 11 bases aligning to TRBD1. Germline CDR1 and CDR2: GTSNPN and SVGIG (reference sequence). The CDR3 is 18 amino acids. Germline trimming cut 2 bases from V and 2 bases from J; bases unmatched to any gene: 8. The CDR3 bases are TGTGCCTGGAGTATTGCGTGGGACAGGGGGACTGGGGCCAACGTCCTGACTTTC. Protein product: CAWSIAWDRGTGANVLTF.

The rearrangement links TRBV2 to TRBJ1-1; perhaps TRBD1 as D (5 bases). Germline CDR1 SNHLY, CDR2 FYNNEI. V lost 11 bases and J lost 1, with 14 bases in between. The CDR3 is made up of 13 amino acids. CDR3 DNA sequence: TGTGCCGCCAGTATGGACAAGAACACTGAAGCTTTCTTT. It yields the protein CAASMDKNTEAFF.

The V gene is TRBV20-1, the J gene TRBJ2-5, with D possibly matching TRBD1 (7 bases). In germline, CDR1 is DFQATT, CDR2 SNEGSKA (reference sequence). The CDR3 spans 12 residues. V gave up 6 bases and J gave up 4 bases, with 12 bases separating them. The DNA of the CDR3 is TGCAGTGCCCACCAGGGGGGAGAGACCCAGTACTTC. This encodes CSAHQGGETQYF.

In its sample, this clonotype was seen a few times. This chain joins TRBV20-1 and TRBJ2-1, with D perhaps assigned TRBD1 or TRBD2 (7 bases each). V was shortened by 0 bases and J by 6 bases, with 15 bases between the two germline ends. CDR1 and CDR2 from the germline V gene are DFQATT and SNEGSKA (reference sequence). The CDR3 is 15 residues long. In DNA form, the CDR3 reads TGCAGTGCTAGAGATTTAGCAGGGGGGGTCAATGAGCAGTTCTTC. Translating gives CSARDLAGGVNEQFF.

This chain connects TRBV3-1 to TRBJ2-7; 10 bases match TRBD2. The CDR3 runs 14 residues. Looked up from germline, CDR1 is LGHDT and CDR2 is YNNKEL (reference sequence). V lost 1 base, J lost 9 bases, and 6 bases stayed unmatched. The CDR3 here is CASSQVSSGGGQYF. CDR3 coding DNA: TGTGCCAGCAGCCAAGTGTCTAGCGGGGGTGGGCAGTACTTC.

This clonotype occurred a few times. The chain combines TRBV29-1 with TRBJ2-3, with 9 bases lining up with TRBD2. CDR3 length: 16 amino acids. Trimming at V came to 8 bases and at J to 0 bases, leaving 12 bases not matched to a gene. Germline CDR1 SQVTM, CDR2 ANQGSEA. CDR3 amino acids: CSSTGTSTASTDTQYF. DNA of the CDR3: TGCAGCTCAACCGGGACTAGCACAGCTAGCACAGATACGCAGTATTTT.

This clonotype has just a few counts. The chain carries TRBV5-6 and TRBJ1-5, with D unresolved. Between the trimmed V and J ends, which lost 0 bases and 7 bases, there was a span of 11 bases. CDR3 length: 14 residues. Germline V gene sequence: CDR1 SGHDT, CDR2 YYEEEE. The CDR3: CASSLGPGQQPQHF. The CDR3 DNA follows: TGTGCCAGCAGCTTGGGCCCCGGGCAACAGCCCCAGCATTTT. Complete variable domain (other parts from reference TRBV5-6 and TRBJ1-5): DAGVTQSPTHLIKTRGQQVTLRCSPKSGHDTVSWYQQALGQGPQFIFQYYEEEERQRGNFPDRFSGHQFPNYSSELNVNALLLGDSALYLCASSLGPGQQPQHFGDGTRLSIL.

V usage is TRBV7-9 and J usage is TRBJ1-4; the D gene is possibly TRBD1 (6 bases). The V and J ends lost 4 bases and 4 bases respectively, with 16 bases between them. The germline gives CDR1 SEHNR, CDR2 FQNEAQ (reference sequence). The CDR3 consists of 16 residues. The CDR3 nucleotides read TGTGCCAGCAGCTCGCCCTCGAGGGGGATTAATGAAAAACTGTTTTTT. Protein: CASSSPSRGINEKLFF.

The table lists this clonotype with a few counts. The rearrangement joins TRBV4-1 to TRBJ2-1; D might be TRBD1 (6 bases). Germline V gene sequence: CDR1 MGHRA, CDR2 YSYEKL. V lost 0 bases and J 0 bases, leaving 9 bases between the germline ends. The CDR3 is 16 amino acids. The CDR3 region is CASSQELGASYNEQFF. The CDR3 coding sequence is TGCGCCAGCAGCCAAGAATTGGGGGCCTCCTACAATGAGCAGTTCTTC.